The 23 T cell receptor beta chains given below trace back to one sample, sequenced in a study of OX40 agonist ivuxolimab in advanced cancers. The method was immunoSEQ multiplex PCR; TCRdb's version includes in-frame clones alone and lacks a portion of them. The table shows 25,000 to 35,000 clones, with 86% occurring only once. The sequencing here drew on CD4+ or CD8+ T cells sorted from blood, taken in a trial of the OX40 agonist ivuxolimab. These receptors originate from an adult with an advanced solid tumor such as melanoma, head and neck, liver or kidney cancer.

V and J are TRBV7-8 and TRBJ2-3; 10 nucleotides line up with TRBD2. Germline values: CDR1 SGHVS, CDR2 FQNEAQ. V lost 4 bases to trimming and J lost 5 bases; unmatched junction nucleotides: 6. This CDR3 has 15 residues. The CDR3 DNA reads as TGTGCCAGCAGCTATGGGAGCGGGAGGGGAGATACGCAGTATTTT. This sequence encodes CASSYGSGRGDTQYF. The whole variable domain, filled in from reference TRBV7-8 and TRBJ2-3, reads GAGVSQSPRYKVAKRGQDVALRCDPISGHVSLFWYQQALGQGPEFLTYFQNEAQLDKSGLPSDRFFAERPEGSVSTLKIQRTQQEDSAVYLCASSYGSGRGDTQYFGPGTRLTVL.

CDR3 region: CASSFNIGHEQYF. The CDR3 DNA follows: TGTGCCAGCAGTTTCAATATTGGCCACGAGCAGTACTTC. The chain uses TRBV27 and TRBJ2-7; D is ambiguous. V lost 3 bases to trimming and J lost 5 bases, with 11 bases between them. Germline CDR1 and CDR2: MNHEY and SMNVEV (reference sequence). The CDR3 loop spans 13 amino acids.

CDR3 amino acids: CASSSVSLGSYEQYF. CDR3 sequence (DNA): TGTGCCAGCAGTTCCGTGTCGCTAGGGTCCTACGAGCAGTACTTC. V usage is TRBV28 and J usage is TRBJ2-7; D ambiguous. CDR3 length equals 15 residues. Trimming shortened V by 4 bases and J by 1 base, and 14 bases separated the two germline ends. Germline assignment: CDR1 MDHEN and CDR2 SYDVKM.

V is TRBV12-5 and J is TRBJ2-1; D might be TRBD1 or TRBD2, each matching 6 bases. Trimming removed 3 bases from V and 7 bases from J, with 10 bases in between. Germline CDR1 reads LGHNT; CDR2 reads FRNRAP. The CDR3 totals 13 residues. Written as DNA, the CDR3 is TGTGCTAGTGGTTTCGTAGGGGGGAATGAGCAGTTCTTC. Translation: CASGFVGGNEQFF.

The V call is TRBV28, the J call TRBJ2-7, with D perhaps TRBD1 (6 bases). Per germline, CDR1 MDHEN and CDR2 SYDVKM. The CDR3 extends over 16 amino acids. Trimming pared 6 bases from V and 2 bases from J, leaving 20 bases between. The CDR3 bases are TGTGCCAGCAGCCGAGGACAGCCCACAGTCGCCTACGAGCAGTACTTC. It is translated as CASSRGQPTVAYEQYF.

This clone counts as medium-sized. The chain recombines TRBV4-1 with TRBJ2-3, with 13 positions matching TRBD2. Germline trimming cut 5 bases from V and 6 bases from J; bases unmatched to any gene: 5. The germline V gene has CDR1 MGHRA and CDR2 YSYEKL. This CDR3 spans 15 amino acids. CDR3: CASSLGLAGADTQYF. For the CDR3, the DNA is TGCGCCAGCAGCTTAGGACTAGCGGGAGCGGATACGCAGTATTTT.

This clone came up a few times. The genes are TRBV19 and TRBJ1-4; D uncertain. Germline CDR1 and CDR2: LNHDA and SQIVND (reference sequence). Trimming pared 1 base from V and 8 bases from J, leaving 8 bases between. The CDR3 has 13 amino acids. CDR3: CASSIGYGEKLFF. In DNA form, the CDR3 reads TGTGCCAGTAGTATAGGATACGGAGAAAAACTGTTTTTT.

This rearrangement joins TRBV7-9 to TRBJ2-1; TRBD1 might be the D (6 bases). Germline CDR1 SEHNR, CDR2 FQNEAQ (reference sequence). Trimming took off 5 bases at V and 3 bases at J, with 20 bases between the two ends. The CDR3 runs to 17 residues. In DNA, the CDR3 is TGTGCCAGCAGCCGCCCCAGGGGCGAAGACTACTACAATGAGCAGTTCTTC. Translated: CASSRPRGEDYYNEQFF. The full variable domain, in which reference TRBV7-9 and TRBJ2-1 provide the parts outside the CDR3, is DTGVSQNPRHKITKRGQNVTFRCDPISEHNRLYWYRQTLGQGPEFLTYFQNEAQLEKSRLLSDRFSAERPKGSFSTLEIQRTEQGDSAMYLCASSRPRGEDYYNEQFFGPGTRLTVL.

This clone was seen more than once but under ten times. The gene calls are TRBV28 and TRBJ2-7, with D possibly matching TRBD2 (5 bases). V lost 5 bases, J lost 2 bases, and 10 bases lay in between. Germline values: CDR1 MDHEN, CDR2 SYDVKM. The CDR3 length is 13 residues. The CDR3 bases are TGTGCCAGCAGTCTGGAGGTGGCCTACGAGCAGTACTTC. Translating gives CASSLEVAYEQYF.

The V call is TRBV9, the J call TRBJ2-6; either TRBD1 or TRBD2 may fit D (5 bases each). V gave up 4 bases and J gave up 1 base, with 9 bases separating them. The CDR3 length is 15 residues. Germline V gene sequence: CDR1 SGDLS, CDR2 YYNGEE. For the CDR3, the DNA is TGTGCCAGCAGCCCCGAGGGGTCTGGGGCCAACGTCCTGACTTTC. It yields the protein CASSPEGSGANVLTF. The full variable domain, completed using reference TRBV9 and TRBJ2-6, is DSGVTQTPKHLITATGQRVTLRCSPRSGDLSVYWYQQSLDQGLQFLIQYYNGEERAKGNILERFSAQQFPDLHSELNLSSLELGDSALYFCASSPEGSGANVLTFGAGSRLTVL.

In its sample, this clone was seen once. This rearrangement joins TRBV5-5 to TRBJ2-7; TRBD2 agrees at 9 bases. V lost 4 bases and J lost 1; bases outside the gene matches: 3. The CDR3 spans 14 residues. The germline V gene encodes CDR1 SGHKS and CDR2 YYEKEE (reference sequence). The CDR3, as DNA: TGTGCCAGCAGCCCGACTAGCGGTTCCTACGAGCAGTACTTC. Translation: CASSPTSGSYEQYF.

The J gene is TRBJ2-7, the V gene TRBV27; D not certain. Germline lookup yields CDR1 MNHEY and CDR2 SMNVEV (reference sequence). This CDR3 contains 13 residues. Trimming pared 3 bases from V and 2 bases from J, leaving 8 bases between. The CDR3 coding sequence is TGTGCCAGCAGTTTTGGTGTAACCTACGAGCAGTACTTC. This encodes CASSFGVTYEQYF.

The chain recombines TRBV6-4 with TRBJ2-1; no clear D. Deletions cut 4 bases from V and 6 bases from J, with 13 bases between. Germline V gives CDR1 MRHNA, CDR2 SNTAGT. This CDR3 comprises 14 residues. The chain's CDR3 is CASSAGSAANEQFF. CDR3 sequence (DNA): TGTGCCAGCAGTGCTGGGTCCGCAGCCAATGAGCAGTTCTTC.

Written as DNA, the CDR3 is TGCGCCAGAGGGGGACTAGCGGGAGAATGCAATGAGCAGTTCTTC. Protein product: CARGGLAGECNEQFF. The rearrangement uses TRBV10-1 and TRBJ2-1; 14 bases line up with TRBD2. Unmatched junction bases numbered 7, after V lost 9 bases and J lost 6 bases. Germline V gene lookup returns CDR1 WNHNN and CDR2 SYGVQD (reference sequence). The CDR3 has 15 residues.

The chain carries TRBV5-1 and TRBJ2-7, with TRBD2 identical over 7 bases. The CDR3 covers 16 residues. Germline-derived CDR1 and CDR2 are SGHRS and YFSETQ. V was clipped by 0 bases and J by 2 bases; unmatched bases: 8. In nucleotides, the CDR3 is TGCGCCAGCAGCTTGGTCTCGGCGGGAGTGGCCTACGAGCAGTACTTC. This encodes CASSLVSAGVAYEQYF.

This sequence joins TRBV7-8 and TRBJ2-1; no firm D call. Looked up from germline, CDR1 is SGHVS and CDR2 is FQNEAQ. This CDR3 has 15 amino acids. V dropped 2 bases and J dropped 3 bases, with 11 bases sitting between them. CDR3 in amino acids: CASSLKPTVYNEQFF. The CDR3, as DNA: TGTGCCAGCAGCTTAAAGCCTACGGTCTACAATGAGCAGTTCTTC.

The chain has TRBV15 and TRBJ2-1; 14 nucleotides align to TRBD2. CDR1 and CDR2 from the germline V gene are LNHNV and YYDKDF (reference sequence). The CDR3 runs 15 residues. J gave up 5 bases and V 5 bases, and 2 bases lay outside the gene matches. Here the CDR3 DNA reads TGTGCCACCAGCCCGGGACTAGCGGGAGACAATGAGCAGTTCTTC. Protein sequence: CATSPGLAGDNEQFF.

J is TRBJ2-7 and V is TRBV5-4; D is uncertain. The CDR3 totals 13 residues. Deletions cut 2 bases from V and 0 bases from J, with 6 bases between. Germline CDR1 SGHNT, CDR2 YYREEE (reference sequence). The CDR3 nucleotides are TGTGCCAGCAGCTTATGGGGCTCCTACGAGCAGTACTTC. It is translated as CASSLWGSYEQYF.

This chain joins TRBV28 and TRBJ2-7; D is uncertain. There are 11 residues in the CDR3. The V gene lost 5 bases and the J gene lost 5 bases, with 7 bases spanning the gap. Germline loops: CDR1 MDHEN, CDR2 SYDVKM. The CDR3 is CASSPRDEQYF. As DNA, the CDR3 is TGTGCCAGCAGTCCCCGCGACGAGCAGTACTTC.

The chain carries TRBV10-3 and TRBJ2-1; D unclear. CDR3 length equals 15 residues. V dropped 3 bases and J dropped 4 bases, with 13 bases sitting between them. Germline V gene sequence: CDR1 ENHRY, CDR2 SYGVKD. The CDR3 spells CAISEFIQIYNEQFF. CDR3 coding DNA: TGTGCCATCAGTGAATTCATCCAAATTTACAATGAGCAGTTCTTC.

V usage is TRBV19 and J usage is TRBJ2-2, with D tentatively TRBD1 (5 bases). In germline, CDR1 is LNHDA, CDR2 SQIVND (reference sequence). This CDR3 contains 14 residues. Trimming took off 3 bases at V and 5 bases at J, with 10 bases between the two ends. The DNA for the CDR3 is TGTGCCAGTAGTATCGAAAGGGGAACCGGGGAGCTGTTTTTT. This sequence encodes CASSIERGTGELFF.

The chain combines TRBV2 with TRBJ1-4, with D perhaps TRBD1 (5 bases). CDR1 is SNHLY, CDR2 FYNNEI, per germline. Trimming took off 4 bases at V and 6 bases at J, with 6 bases between the two ends. This CDR3 has 12 amino acids. The CDR3 DNA reads as TGTGCCAGCAGTGCAGGGTATGAAAAACTGTTTTTT. Its translation is CASSAGYEKLFF.

The V gene is TRBV5-1, the J gene TRBJ2-5, with D hard to call. Trimming pared 1 base from V and 5 bases from J, leaving 12 bases between. This CDR3 is built from 14 residues. The germline CDR1 and CDR2 sequences are SGHRS and YFSETQ. CDR3 sequence: CASSLISLTETQYF. CDR3 bases: TGCGCCAGCAGCTTGATAAGCCTTACGGAGACCCAGTACTTC.